This T cell receptor beta chain was sequenced in a study of blood T cell repertoires in COVID-19. Study background: T cells, B-cell-depleted T cells, or PBMCs supplied cDNA or gDNA.

The CDR3 totals 15 residues. Germline trimming cut 0 bases from V and 2 bases from J; bases unmatched to any gene: 3. Germline loops: CDR1 SNHLY, CDR2 FYNNEI. Data came from immunoSEQ multiplex PCR; TCRdb stores just in-frame clones and leaves some out. Among 31,000 or so clones listed, 75% to 90% were seen once. This clone was observed a handful of times. This clonotype was sampled from an elderly man with acute or convalescent COVID-19. The chain joins TRBV2 to TRBJ1-2; 7 nucleotides line up with TRBD1. What was sequenced was peripheral blood. CDR3 sequence reads: CASSEAGQKNYGYTF. For the CDR3, the DNA is TGTGCCAGCAGTGAAGCGGGACAGAAAAACTATGGCTACACCTTC.